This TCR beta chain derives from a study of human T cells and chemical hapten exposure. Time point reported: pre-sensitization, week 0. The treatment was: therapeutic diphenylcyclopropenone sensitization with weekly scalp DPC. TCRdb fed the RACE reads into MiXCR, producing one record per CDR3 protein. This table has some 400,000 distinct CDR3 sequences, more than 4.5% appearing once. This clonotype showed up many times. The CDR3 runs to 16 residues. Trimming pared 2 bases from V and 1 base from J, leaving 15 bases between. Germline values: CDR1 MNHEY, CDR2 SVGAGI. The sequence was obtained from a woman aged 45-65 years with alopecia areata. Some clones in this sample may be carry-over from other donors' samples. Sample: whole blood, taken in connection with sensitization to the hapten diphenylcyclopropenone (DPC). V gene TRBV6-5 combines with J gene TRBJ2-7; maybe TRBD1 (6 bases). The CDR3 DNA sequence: TGTGCCAGCAGTTACCGGACAGACACAACTTCCTACGAGCAGTACTTC. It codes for CASSYRTDTTSYEQYF.